This TCR beta chain was captured in a study of blood T cell repertoires in COVID-19. Some clones are missing from TCRdb's copy, which holds only in-frame ones; the method was immunoSEQ multiplex PCR. The sample includes about 360,000 clones, approximately 86% of them seen just once. CDR3 length equals 16 residues. V lost 1 base to trimming and J lost 3 bases; unmatched junction nucleotides: 6. Germline CDR1 MNHNS, CDR2 SASEGT. Cohorts were based on clinical histories the participants reported. The sequence came from a woman aged 35 to 49 with acute COVID-19. Sequencing used PBMCs or T cells enriched from blood (not recorded which). The chain recombines TRBV6-1 with TRBJ1-5; the match to TRBD1 covers 7 bases. The CDR3 region has the DNA TGTGCCAGCAGTGAAGATAGAGGGGGCTTCAATCAGCCCCAGCATTTT. Its protein product is CASSEDRGGFNQPQHF.